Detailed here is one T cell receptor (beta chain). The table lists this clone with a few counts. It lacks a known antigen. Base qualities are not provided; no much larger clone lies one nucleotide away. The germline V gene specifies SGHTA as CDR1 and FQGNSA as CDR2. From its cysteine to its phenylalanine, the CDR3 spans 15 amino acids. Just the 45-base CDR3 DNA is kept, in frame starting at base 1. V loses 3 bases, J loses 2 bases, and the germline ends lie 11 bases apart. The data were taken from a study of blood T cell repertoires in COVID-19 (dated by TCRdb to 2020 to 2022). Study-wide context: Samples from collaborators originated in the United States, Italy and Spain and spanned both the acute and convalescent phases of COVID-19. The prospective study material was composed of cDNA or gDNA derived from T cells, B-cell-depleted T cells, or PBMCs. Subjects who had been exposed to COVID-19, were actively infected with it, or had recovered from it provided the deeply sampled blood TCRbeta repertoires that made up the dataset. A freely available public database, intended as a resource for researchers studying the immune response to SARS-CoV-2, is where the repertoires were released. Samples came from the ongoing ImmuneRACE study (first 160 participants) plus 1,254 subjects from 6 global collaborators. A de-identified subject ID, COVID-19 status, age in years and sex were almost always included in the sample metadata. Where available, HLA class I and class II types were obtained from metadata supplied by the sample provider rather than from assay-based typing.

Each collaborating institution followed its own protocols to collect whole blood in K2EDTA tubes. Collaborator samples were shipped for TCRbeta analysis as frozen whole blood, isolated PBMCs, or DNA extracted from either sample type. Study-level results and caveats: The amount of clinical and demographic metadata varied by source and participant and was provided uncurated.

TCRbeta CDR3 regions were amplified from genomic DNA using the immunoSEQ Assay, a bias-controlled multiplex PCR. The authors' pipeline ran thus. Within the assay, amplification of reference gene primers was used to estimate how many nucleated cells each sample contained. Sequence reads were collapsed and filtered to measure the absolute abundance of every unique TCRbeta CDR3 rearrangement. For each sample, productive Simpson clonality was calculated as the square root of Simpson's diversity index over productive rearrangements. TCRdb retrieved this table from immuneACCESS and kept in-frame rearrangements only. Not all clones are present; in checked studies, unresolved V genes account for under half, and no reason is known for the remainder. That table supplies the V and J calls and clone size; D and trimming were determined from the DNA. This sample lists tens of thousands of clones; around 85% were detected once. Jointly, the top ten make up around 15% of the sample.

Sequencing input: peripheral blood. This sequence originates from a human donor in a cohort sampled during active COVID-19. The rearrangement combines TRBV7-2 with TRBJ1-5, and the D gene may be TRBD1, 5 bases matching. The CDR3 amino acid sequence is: CASSFAGRGNQPQHF. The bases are TGTGCCAGCAGCTTTGCGGGGCGAGGCAATCAGCCCCAGCATTTT.